This paragraph covers one T cell receptor beta chain sequence. What it binds is unknown. This sample was included in a study of T cell responses to AZD1222 COVID-19 vaccine. Points from the study as a whole: Nearly half of the spike-specific TCRs reportedly recognize variant regions that carry no mutations. Distributed over spike, vaccine-associated CD4 TCRs predominated at 160-218 and 743-854. Donors in the cohort were predominantly white British and more often female, and clonal diversity was possibly underestimated.

The protocol was immunoSEQ multiplex PCR, while the TCRdb copy is restricted to in-frame clones and leaves out a portion. Counted here are about 180,000 clones, approximately 94% occurring once; the ten biggest clones make up roughly 1.7%. Pooled together were second doses at about 4 or about 12 weeks. The CDR3 totals 13 residues. V lost 6 bases to trimming and J lost 5 bases, with 14 bases between them. Per germline, CDR1 MNHEY and CDR2 SVGAGI. The clonotype comes from an adult who received the AZD1222 COVID-19 vaccine. Sequences were derived from peripheral blood, sampled 28 days after the second AZD1222 dose. This rearrangement joins TRBV6-5 to TRBJ2-7; a weak D match, TRBD2 (5 bases). CDR3: CASRRTSLHEQYF. CDR3 sequence (DNA): TGTGCCAGCAGACGAACTAGTCTCCACGAGCAGTACTTC.